Included here is one TCR beta chain sequence, with context. Antigen unknown. This sample was taken from a study of T cell repertoires and HLA-DP antigens. About the study: Transduced HeLa cells presented HLA-DP to CD4+ T cells. One stimulator alloantigen differed from self by one groove amino acid; the other by ten. Average DNA input: around 220 ng for CD137+CD4+ sorts, 1,000 to 1,500 ng pre-culture.

The PCR primers covered 54 TRBV and 13 TRBJ segments. Assay: immunoSEQ multiplex PCR; the TCRdb copy retains only in-frame clones and omits some. This sample has some 120,000 clones, with about 91% found just once. This CDR3 has 15 residues. Germline-derived CDR1 and CDR2 are ENHRY and SYGVKD. V lost 4 bases and J 2 bases, leaving 14 bases between the germline ends. The chain couples TRBV10-3 to TRBJ1-2; the D is unclear. The origin of this receptor is a woman under 30 in good health and CMV-seronegative. Sequenced: CD4+ T cells from PBMCs. CDR3: CAISGGTPENYGYTF. As DNA, the CDR3 is TGTGCCATCAGTGGGGGAACACCAGAAAACTATGGCTACACCTTC.